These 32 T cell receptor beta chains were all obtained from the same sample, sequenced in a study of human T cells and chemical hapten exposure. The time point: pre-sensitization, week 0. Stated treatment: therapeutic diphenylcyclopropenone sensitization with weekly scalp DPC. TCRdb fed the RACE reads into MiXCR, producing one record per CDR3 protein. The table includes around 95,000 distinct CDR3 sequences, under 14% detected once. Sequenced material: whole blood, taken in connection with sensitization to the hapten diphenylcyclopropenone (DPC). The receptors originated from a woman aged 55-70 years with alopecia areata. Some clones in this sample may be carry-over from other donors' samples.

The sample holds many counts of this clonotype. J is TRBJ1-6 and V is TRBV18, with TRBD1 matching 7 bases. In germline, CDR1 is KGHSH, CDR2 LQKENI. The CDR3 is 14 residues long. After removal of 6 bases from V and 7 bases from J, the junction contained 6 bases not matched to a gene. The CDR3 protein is CASSPEGQNSPLHF. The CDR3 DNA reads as TGTGCCAGCTCCCCGGAGGGACAGAATTCACCCCTCCACTTT. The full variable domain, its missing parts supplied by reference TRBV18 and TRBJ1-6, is NAGVMQNPRHLVRRRGQEARLRCSPMKGHSHVYWYRQLPEEGLKFMVYLQKENIIDESGMPKERFSAEFPKEGPSILRIQQVVRGDSAAYFCASSPEGQNSPLHFGNGTRLTVT.

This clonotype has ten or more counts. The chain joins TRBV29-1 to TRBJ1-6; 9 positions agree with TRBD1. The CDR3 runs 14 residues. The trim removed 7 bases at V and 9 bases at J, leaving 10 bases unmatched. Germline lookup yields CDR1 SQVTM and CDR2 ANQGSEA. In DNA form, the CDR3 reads TGCAGCGGAGACGCGGGACAGGGAGTTTCACCCCTCCACTTT. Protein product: CSGDAGQGVSPLHF.

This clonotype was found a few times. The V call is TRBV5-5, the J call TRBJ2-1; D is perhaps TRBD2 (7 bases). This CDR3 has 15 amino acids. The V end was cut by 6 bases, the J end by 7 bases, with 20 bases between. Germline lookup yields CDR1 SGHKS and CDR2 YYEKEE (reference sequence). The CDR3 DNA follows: TGTGCCAGCAAATTAAGGGGGGGTCTGAGGAATGAGCAGTTCTTC. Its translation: CASKLRGGLRNEQFF.

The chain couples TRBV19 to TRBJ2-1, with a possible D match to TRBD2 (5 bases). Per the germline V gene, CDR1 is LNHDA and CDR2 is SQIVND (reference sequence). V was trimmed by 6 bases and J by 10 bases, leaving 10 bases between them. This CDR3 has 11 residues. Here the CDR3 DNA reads TGTGCCAGTAGCACGACGGGGGAGCAGTTCTTC. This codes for CASSTTGEQFF.

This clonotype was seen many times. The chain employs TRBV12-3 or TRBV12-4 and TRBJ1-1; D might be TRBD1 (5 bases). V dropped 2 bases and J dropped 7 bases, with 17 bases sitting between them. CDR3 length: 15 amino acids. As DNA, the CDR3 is TGTGCCAGCAGTTTATCGGGCGGAGGGGAATTTGAAGCTTTCTTT. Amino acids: CASSLSGGGEFEAFF.

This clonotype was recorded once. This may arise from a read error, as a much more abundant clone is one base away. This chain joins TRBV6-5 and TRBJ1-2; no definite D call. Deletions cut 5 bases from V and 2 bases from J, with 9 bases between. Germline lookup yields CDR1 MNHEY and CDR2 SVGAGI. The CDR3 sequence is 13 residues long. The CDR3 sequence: CASSPRLNYGYTF. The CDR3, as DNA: TGTGCCAGCAGTCCCCGACTGAACTATGGCTACACCTTC.

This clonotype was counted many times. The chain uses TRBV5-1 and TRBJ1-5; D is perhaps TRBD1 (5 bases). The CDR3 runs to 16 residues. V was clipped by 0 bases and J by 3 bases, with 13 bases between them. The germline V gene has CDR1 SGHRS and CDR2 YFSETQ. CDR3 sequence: CASSLVSGVYNQPQHF. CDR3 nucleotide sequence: TGCGCCAGCAGCTTGGTATCGGGGGTTTACAATCAGCCCCAGCATTTT.

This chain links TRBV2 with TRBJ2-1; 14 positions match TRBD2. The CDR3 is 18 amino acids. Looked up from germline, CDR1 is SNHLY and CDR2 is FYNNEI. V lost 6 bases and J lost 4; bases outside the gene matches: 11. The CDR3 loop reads CASRGTRLAGGMYNEQFF. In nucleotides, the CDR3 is TGTGCCAGCAGGGGTACCCGACTAGCGGGGGGGATGTACAATGAGCAGTTCTTC.

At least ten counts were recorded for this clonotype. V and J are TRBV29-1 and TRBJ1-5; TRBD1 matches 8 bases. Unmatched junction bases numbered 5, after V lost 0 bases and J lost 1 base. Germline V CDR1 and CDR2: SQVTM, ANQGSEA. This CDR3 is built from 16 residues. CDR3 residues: CSVEEATGVSNQPQHF. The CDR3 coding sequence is TGCAGCGTTGAAGAGGCGACAGGGGTAAGCAATCAGCCCCAGCATTTT.

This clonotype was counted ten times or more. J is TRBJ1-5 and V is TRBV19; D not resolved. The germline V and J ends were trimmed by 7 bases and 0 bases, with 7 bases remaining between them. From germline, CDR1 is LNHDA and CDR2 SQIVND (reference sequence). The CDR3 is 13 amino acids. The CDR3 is CASTGGSNQPQHF. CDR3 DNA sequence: TGTGCCAGTACGGGCGGTAGCAATCAGCCCCAGCATTTT.

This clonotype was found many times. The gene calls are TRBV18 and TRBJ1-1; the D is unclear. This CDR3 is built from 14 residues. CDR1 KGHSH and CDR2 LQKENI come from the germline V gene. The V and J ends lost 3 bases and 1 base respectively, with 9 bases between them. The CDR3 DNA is TGTGCCAGCTCACCCGCAACAGCGAACACTGAAGCTTTCTTT. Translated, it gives CASSPATANTEAFF.

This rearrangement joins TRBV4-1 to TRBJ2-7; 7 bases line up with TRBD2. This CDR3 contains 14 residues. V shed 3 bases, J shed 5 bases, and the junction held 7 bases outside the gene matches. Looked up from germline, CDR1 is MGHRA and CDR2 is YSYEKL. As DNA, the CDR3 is TGCGCCAGCAGCCAGTATTCCCGGGGGGACGAGCAGTACTTC. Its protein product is CASSQYSRGDEQYF.

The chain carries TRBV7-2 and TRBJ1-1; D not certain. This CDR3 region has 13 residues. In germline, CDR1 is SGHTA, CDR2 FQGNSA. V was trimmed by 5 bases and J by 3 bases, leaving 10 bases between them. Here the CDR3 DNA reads TGTGCCAGCAGCCTCCTCTTGTACACTGAAGCTTTCTTT. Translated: CASSLLLYTEAFF.

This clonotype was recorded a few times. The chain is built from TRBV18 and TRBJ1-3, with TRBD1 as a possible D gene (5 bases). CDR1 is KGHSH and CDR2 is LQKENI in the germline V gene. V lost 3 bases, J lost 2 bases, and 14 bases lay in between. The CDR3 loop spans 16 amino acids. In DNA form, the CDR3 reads TGTGCCAGCTCACCGTCTCGGGGACGGGCTGGAAACACCATATATTTT. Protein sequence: CASSPSRGRAGNTIYF.

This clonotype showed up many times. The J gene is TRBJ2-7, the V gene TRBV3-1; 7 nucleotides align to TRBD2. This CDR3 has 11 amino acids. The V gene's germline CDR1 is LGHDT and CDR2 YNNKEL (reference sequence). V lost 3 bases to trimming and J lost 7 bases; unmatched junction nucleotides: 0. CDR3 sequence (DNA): TGTGCCAGCAGCCAGGGAGGGGAGCAGTACTTC. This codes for CASSQGGEQYF.

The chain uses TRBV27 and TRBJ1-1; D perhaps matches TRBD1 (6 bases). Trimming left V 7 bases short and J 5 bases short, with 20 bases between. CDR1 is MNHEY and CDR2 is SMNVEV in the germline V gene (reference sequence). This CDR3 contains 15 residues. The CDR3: CASTATRWGPTEAFF. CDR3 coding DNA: TGTGCCAGCACCGCGACGCGGTGGGGGCCTACTGAAGCTTTCTTT.

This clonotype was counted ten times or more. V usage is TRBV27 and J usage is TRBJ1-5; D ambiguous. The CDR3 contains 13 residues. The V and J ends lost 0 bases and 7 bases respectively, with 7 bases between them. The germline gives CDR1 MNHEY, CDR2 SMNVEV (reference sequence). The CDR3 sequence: CASSLSGEQPQHF. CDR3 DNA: TGTGCCAGCAGTTTATCAGGTGAACAGCCCCAGCATTTT.

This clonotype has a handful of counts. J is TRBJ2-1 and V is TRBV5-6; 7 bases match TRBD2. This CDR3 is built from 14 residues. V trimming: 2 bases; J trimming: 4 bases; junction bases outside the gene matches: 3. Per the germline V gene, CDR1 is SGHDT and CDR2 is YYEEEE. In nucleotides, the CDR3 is TGTGCCAGCAGCTTTGGCGGGGGTTACAATGAGCAGTTCTTC. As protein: CASSFGGGYNEQFF.

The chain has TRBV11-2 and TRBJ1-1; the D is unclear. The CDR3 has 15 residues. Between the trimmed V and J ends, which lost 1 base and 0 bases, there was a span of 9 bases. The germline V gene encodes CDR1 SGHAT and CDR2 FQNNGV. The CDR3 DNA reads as TGTGCCAGCAGCTTAGGGCAGTTCGTGAACACTGAAGCTTTCTTT. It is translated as CASSLGQFVNTEAFF. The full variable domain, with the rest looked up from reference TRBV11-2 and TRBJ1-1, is EAGVAQSPRYKIIEKRQSVAFWCNPISGHATLYWYQQILGQGPKLLIQFQNNGVVDDSQLPKDRFSAERLKGVDSTLKIQPAKLEDSAVYLCASSLGQFVNTEAFFGQGTRLTVV.

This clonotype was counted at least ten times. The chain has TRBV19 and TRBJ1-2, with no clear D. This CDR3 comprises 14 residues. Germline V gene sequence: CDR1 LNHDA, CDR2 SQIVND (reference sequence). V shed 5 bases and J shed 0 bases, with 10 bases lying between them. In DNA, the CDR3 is TGTGCCAGTAGTCTCGACATAGCTAACTATGGCTACACCTTC. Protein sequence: CASSLDIANYGYTF.

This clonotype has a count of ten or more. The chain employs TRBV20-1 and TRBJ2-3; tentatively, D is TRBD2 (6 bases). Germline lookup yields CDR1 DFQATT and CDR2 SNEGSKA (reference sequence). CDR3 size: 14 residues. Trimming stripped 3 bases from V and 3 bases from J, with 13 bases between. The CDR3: CSASASVGTDTQYF. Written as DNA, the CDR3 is TGCAGTGCTAGCGCTAGCGTTGGTACAGATACGCAGTATTTT.

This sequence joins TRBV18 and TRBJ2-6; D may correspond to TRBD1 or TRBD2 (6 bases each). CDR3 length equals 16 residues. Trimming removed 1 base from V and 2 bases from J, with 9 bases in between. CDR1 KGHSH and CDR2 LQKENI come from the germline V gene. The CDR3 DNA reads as TGTGCCAGCTCACCACAGGGGGGCCCTGGGGCCAACGTCCTGACTTTC. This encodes CASSPQGGPGANVLTF.

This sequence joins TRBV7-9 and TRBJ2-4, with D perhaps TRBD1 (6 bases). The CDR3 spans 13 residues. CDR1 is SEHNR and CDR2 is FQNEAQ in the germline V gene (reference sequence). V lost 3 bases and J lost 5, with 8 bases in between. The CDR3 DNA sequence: TGTGCCAGCAGCTTCAGGGGCCAAAACATTCAGTACTTC. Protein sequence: CASSFRGQNIQYF.

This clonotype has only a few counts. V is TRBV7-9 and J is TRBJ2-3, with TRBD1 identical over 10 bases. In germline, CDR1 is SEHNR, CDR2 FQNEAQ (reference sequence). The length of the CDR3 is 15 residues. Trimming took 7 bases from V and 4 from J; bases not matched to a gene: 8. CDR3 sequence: CASTRWGQGSDTQYF. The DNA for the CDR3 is TGTGCCAGCACCCGATGGGGACAGGGGTCAGATACGCAGTATTTT.

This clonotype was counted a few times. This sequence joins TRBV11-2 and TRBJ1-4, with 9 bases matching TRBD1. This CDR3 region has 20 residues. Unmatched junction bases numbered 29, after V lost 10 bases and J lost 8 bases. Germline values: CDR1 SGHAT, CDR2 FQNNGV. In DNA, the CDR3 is TGTGCCACCCTAAAACCCGACCGGGACAGGGCCGATAGGGGCAAAGAAAAACTGTTTTTT. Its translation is CATLKPDRDRADRGKEKLFF.

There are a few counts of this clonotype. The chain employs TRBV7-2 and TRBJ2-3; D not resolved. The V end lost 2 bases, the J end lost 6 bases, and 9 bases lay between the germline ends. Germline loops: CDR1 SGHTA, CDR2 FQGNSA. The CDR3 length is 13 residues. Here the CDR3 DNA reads TGTGCCAGCAGCTTACAAAACGACGATACGCAGTATTTT. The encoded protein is CASSLQNDDTQYF.

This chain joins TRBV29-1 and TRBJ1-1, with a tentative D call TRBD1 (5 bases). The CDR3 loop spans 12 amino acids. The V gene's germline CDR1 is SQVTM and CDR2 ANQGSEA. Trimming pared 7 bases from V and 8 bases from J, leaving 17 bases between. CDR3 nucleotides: TGCAGCGCAAATAAGGGGCAGGGCGAAGCTTTCTTT. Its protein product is CSANKGQGEAFF. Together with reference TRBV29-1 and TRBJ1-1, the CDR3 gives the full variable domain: SAVISQKPSRDICQRGTSLTIQCQVDSQVTMMFWYRQQPGQSLTLIATANQGSEATYESGFVIDKFPISRPNLTFSTLTVSNMSPEDSSIYLCSANKGQGEAFFGQGTRLTVV.

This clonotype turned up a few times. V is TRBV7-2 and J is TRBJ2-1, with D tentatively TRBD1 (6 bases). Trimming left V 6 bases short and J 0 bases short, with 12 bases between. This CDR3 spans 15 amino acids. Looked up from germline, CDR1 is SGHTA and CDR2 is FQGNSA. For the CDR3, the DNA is TGTGCCAGCAGACGGGACACGGGCTCCTACAATGAGCAGTTCTTC. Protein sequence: CASRRDTGSYNEQFF.

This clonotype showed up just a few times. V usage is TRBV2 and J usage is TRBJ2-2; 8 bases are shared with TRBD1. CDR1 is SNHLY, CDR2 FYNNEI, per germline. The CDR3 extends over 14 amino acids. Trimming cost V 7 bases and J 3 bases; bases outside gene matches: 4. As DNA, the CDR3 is TGTGCCAGCAACGGACAGGGTTACACCGGGGAGCTGTTTTTT. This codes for CASNGQGYTGELFF. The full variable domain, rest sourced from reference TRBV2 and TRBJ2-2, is EPEVTQTPSHQVTQMGQEVILRCVPISNHLYFYWYRQILGQKVEFLVSFYNNEISEKSEIFDDQFSVERPDGSNFTLKIRSTKLEDSAMYFCASNGQGYTGELFFGEGSRLTVL.

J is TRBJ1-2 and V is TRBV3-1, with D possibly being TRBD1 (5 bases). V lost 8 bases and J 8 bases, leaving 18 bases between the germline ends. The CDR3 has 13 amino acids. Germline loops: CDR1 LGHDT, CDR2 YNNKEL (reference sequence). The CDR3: CASGAMEELGYTF. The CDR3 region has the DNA TGTGCCAGCGGGGCGATGGAAGAATTGGGCTACACCTTC.

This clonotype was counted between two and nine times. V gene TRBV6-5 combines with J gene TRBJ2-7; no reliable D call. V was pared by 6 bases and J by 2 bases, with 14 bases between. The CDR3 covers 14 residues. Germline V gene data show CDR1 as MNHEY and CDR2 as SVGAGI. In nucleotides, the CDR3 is TGTGCCAGCAGGGAGATTCCCTCACCCTACGAGCAGTACTTC. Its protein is CASREIPSPYEQYF.

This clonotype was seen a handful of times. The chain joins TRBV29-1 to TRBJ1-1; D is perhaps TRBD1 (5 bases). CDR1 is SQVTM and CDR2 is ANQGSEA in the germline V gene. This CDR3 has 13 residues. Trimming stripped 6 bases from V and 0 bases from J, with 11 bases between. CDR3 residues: CSVGVGMNTEAFF. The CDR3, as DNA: TGCAGCGTGGGGGTAGGGATGAACACTGAAGCTTTCTTT.